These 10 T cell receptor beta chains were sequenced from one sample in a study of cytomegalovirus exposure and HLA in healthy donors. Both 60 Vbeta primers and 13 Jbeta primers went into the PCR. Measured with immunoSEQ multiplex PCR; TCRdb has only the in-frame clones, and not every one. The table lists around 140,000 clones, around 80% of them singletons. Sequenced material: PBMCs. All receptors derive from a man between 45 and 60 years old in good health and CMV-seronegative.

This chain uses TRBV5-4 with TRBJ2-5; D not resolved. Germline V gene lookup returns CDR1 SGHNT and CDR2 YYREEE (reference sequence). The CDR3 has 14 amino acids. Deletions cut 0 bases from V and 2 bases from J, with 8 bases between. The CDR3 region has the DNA TGTGCCAGCAGCTTGGTGGCAGTACAAGAGACCCAGTACTTC. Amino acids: CASSLVAVQETQYF.

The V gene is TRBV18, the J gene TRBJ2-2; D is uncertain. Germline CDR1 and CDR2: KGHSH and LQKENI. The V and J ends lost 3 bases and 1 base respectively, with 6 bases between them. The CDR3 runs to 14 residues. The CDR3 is CASSPQQNTGELFF. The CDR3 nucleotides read TGTGCCAGCTCACCTCAACAGAACACCGGGGAGCTGTTTTTT.

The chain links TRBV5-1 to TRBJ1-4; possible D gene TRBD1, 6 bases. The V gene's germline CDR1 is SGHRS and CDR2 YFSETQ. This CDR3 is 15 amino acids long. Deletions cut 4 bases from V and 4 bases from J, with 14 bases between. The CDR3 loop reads CASSGGRQVNEKLFF. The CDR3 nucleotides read TGCGCCAGCAGCGGCGGTCGACAGGTTAATGAAAAACTGTTTTTT.

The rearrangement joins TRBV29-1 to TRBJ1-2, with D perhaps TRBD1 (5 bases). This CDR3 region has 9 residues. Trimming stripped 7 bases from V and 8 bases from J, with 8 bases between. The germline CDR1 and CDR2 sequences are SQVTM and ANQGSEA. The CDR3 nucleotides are TGCAGCGCCGACAGAGGCTACACCTTC. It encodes CSADRGYTF.

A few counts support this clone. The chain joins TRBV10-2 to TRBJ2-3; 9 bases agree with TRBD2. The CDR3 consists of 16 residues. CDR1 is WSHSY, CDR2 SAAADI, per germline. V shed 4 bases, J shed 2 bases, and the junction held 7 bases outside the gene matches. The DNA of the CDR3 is TGCGCCAGCAGTGGACTAGCGGAGGGAATCACAGATACGCAGTATTTT. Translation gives CASSGLAEGITDTQYF.

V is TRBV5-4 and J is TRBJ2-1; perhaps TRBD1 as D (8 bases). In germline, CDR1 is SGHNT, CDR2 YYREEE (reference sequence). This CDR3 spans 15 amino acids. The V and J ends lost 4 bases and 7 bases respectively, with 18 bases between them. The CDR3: CASSTYRGGWNEQFF. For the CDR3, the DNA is TGTGCCAGCAGCACCTACAGGGGGGGATGGAATGAGCAGTTCTTC.

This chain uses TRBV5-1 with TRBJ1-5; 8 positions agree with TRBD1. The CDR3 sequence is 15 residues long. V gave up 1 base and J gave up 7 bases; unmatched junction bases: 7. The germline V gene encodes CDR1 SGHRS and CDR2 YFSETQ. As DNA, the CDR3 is TGCGCCAGCAGCTTGCTAGGACAGGGTGGCCAGCCCCAGCATTTT. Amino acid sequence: CASSLLGQGGQPQHF.

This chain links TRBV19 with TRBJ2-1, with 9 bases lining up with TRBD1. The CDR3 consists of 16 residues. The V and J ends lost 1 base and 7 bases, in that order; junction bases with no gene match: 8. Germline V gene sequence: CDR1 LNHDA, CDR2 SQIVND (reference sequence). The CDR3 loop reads CASSIVPGTGQNEQFF. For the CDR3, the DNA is TGTGCCAGTAGTATAGTCCCCGGGACAGGGCAAAATGAGCAGTTCTTC.

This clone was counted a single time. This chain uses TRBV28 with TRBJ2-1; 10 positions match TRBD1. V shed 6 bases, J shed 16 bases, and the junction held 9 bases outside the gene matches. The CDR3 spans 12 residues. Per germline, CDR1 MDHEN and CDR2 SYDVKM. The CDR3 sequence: CASSRPGQGCFF. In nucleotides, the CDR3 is TGTGCCAGCAGCCGACCGGGACAGGGGTGCTTCTTC.

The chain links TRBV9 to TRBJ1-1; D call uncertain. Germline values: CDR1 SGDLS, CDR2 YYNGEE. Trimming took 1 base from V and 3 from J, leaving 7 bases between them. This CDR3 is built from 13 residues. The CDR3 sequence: CASSVRRDTEAFF. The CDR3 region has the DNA TGTGCCAGCAGCGTACGGAGGGACACTGAAGCTTTCTTT.